The 27 T cell receptor beta chains below were found in one sample sequenced in a study of blood T cells in healthy people across ages. Using a J-beta primer mix together with a sample-barcoded 5' primer, a second PCR was run for roughly 7 to 12 cycles. One entry per CDR3 protein results from TCRdb running MiXCR on the 5' RACE reads. The table lists about 930,000 distinct CDR3 sequences, under 35% of them singletons, with approximately 10% in the top ten. These data were also reused for a study on T cells of mothers and their children.

Sequenced input: blood. These receptors were taken from a middle-aged woman in good health.

This clonotype was counted a few times. This chain joins TRBV7-9 and TRBJ2-5, with D possibly TRBD1 on 5 matching bases. The CDR3 is 18 residues long. Germline-derived CDR1 and CDR2 are SEHNR and FQNEAQ (reference sequence). V was clipped by 3 bases and J by 0 bases, with 20 bases between them. Written as DNA, the CDR3 is TGTGCCAGCAGCTTCCCCGACGCAGGGTGGCAGGACCAAGAGACCCAGTACTTC. Residues: CASSFPDAGWQDQETQYF.

On this clonotype: One junction end disagrees with the germline gene, perhaps due to a read error. This chain connects TRBV12-3 or TRBV12-4 to TRBJ1-5; the D gene is possibly TRBD1 (5 bases). This CDR3 has 14 residues. The CDR3 region is CASRAWGHNQPQHF. In nucleotides, the CDR3 is TGTGCTAGCAGGGCTTGGGGCCACAATCAGCCCCAGCATTTT.

This clonotype was counted between two and nine times. The rearrangement joins TRBV2 to TRBJ1-1; no clear D gene. The CDR3 covers 14 residues. Germline assignment: CDR1 SNHLY and CDR2 FYNNEI. V shed 2 bases and J shed 1 base, with 8 bases lying between them. Here the CDR3 DNA reads TGTGCCAGCAGTGAATTGGGGAGGAACACTGAAGCTTTCTTT. It yields the protein CASSELGRNTEAFF.

This clonotype was recorded at least ten times. The gene calls are TRBV28 and TRBJ2-7; possible D gene TRBD1, 5 bases. The germline gives CDR1 MDHEN, CDR2 SYDVKM. Between the trimmed V and J ends, which lost 6 bases and 0 bases, there was a span of 18 bases. The CDR3 is 16 residues long. CDR3 amino acids: CASSPRLGRTSYEQYF. The CDR3 region has the DNA TGTGCCAGCAGCCCCCGTCTGGGGCGTACCTCCTACGAGCAGTACTTC.

Details on this clonotype: Possible read error: a much larger clone is one base away. V usage is TRBV28 and J usage is TRBJ2-7; the match to TRBD1 covers 7 bases. Per the germline V gene, CDR1 is MDHEN and CDR2 is SYDVKM. This CDR3 region has 14 residues. Trimming at V came to 6 bases and at J to 1 base, leaving 6 bases not matched to a gene. CDR3 region: CASRLPGQSYEQYF. The CDR3, as DNA: TGTGCCAGCAGGTTACCGGGACAGTCCTACGAGCAGTACTTC.

The rearrangement joins TRBV12-3 or TRBV12-4 to TRBJ1-6, with D maybe TRBD1 (6 bases). CDR3 length: 14 amino acids. V dropped 7 bases and J dropped 9 bases, with 16 bases sitting between them. CDR3 residues: CASNIGGVISPLHF. The DNA of the CDR3 is TGTGCCAGCAATATAGGGGGTGTAATTTCACCCCTCCACTTT.

The chain has TRBV28 and TRBJ2-3; a weak D match, TRBD1 (6 bases). The CDR3 extends over 19 amino acids. The germline V gene encodes CDR1 MDHEN and CDR2 SYDVKM. V lost 3 bases and J lost 2, with 24 bases in between. CDR3 amino acids: CASSFPSFRRQAYTDTQYF. The CDR3 bases are TGTGCCAGCAGTTTCCCTTCGTTCAGGCGACAGGCGTACACAGATACGCAGTATTTT.

The chain employs TRBV19 and TRBJ2-7; D may be TRBD2 (6 bases). Germline values: CDR1 LNHDA, CDR2 SQIVND (reference sequence). V was cut by 4 bases and J by 6 bases, with 13 bases left in between. The CDR3 totals 13 residues. CDR3 loop: CASSTGGVREQYF. CDR3 sequence (DNA): TGTGCCAGTAGTACCGGAGGGGTCCGCGAGCAGTACTTC.

The chain has TRBV2 and TRBJ2-1, with a possible D match to TRBD2 (6 bases). Germline V gene lookup returns CDR1 SNHLY and CDR2 FYNNEI. The V end lost 7 bases, the J end lost 10 bases, and 23 bases lay between the germline ends. CDR3 length: 15 amino acids. The CDR3 sequence is CASILMLGTSYEQFF. The CDR3 region has the DNA TGTGCCAGCATCCTAATGCTAGGGACTTCCTACGAGCAGTTCTTC.

The chain couples TRBV7-8 to TRBJ2-4; D uncertain. The V gene's germline CDR1 is SGHVS and CDR2 FQNEAQ. V lost 2 bases and J lost 2, with 4 bases in between. The CDR3 runs 13 residues. CDR3: CASSLQTKNIQYF. The CDR3 DNA reads as TGTGCCAGCAGCTTACAGACCAAAAACATTCAGTACTTC.

In its sample, this clonotype was seen a few times. V usage is TRBV27 and J usage is TRBJ2-7; D might be TRBD1 or TRBD2, each matching 5 bases. Trimming removed 10 bases at V and 4 bases at J, with 20 bases between. CDR1 and CDR2 (germline): MNHEY, SMNVEV (reference sequence). The CDR3 is made up of 14 amino acids. CDR3 nucleotides: TGTGCCACGGGTCGCGAGGGGCGCGGATACGAGCAGTACTTC. This encodes CATGREGRGYEQYF.

There are a few counts of this clonotype. The chain employs TRBV6-6 and TRBJ1-1; tentatively, D is TRBD1 (5 bases). Trimming left V 6 bases short and J 1 base short, with 15 bases between. Germline CDR1 MNHNY, CDR2 SVGAGI (reference sequence). This CDR3 is 15 amino acids long. CDR3 sequence (DNA): TGTGCCAGCAGGGGACCGGGACGGGAGAACACTGAAGCTTTCTTT. It is translated as CASRGPGRENTEAFF.

This clonotype has at least ten counts. The rearrangement joins TRBV10-3 to TRBJ2-7; weak D call: TRBD1 (6 bases). Germline CDR1 ENHRY, CDR2 SYGVKD. V lost 6 bases to trimming and J lost 3 bases, with 12 bases between them. CDR3 length: 13 amino acids. DNA for the CDR3: TGTGCCATCAGGGACAGTGGATTCTACGAGCAGTACTTC. Protein sequence: CAIRDSGFYEQYF.

This chain links TRBV6-1 with TRBJ1-4; D ambiguous. The CDR3 runs 12 residues. CDR1 and CDR2 (germline): MNHNS, SASEGT. The V end lost 6 bases, the J end lost 7 bases, and 9 bases lay between the germline ends. The CDR3 region has the DNA TGTGCCAGCAGGGGAGGTGGTGAAAAACTGTTTTTT. This encodes CASRGGGEKLFF.

This clonotype was detected a few times. This chain uses TRBV7-9 with TRBJ2-3, with no clear D. This CDR3 contains 16 residues. The V end was cut by 5 bases, the J end by 3 bases, with 18 bases between. From germline, CDR1 is SEHNR and CDR2 FQNEAQ (reference sequence). CDR3 residues: CASSPAWGPTTDTQYF. In DNA form, the CDR3 reads TGTGCCAGCAGCCCAGCTTGGGGTCCAACGACAGATACGCAGTATTTT.

The chain combines TRBV20-1 with TRBJ2-7; TRBD2 matches at 12 bases. The CDR3 has 18 amino acids. Germline trimming cut 3 bases from V and 2 bases from J; bases unmatched to any gene: 14. Germline V lookup: CDR1 DFQATT, CDR2 SNEGSKA (reference sequence). CDR3 bases: TGCAGTGCTAGCTATGGCCTAGCGGGGGGGCAATGGACCTACGAGCAGTACTTC. It yields the protein CSASYGLAGGQWTYEQYF.

This clonotype was picked up a small number of times. V is TRBV28 and J is TRBJ2-1, with D hard to call. The CDR3 is 14 amino acids. Trimming removed 5 bases from V and 5 bases from J, with 13 bases in between. Germline V CDR1 and CDR2: MDHEN, SYDVKM. The CDR3 sequence: CASSSASMNNEQFF. CDR3 nucleotide sequence: TGTGCCAGCAGTAGTGCCAGTATGAACAATGAGCAGTTCTTC.

The chain employs TRBV27 and TRBJ2-2; 8 bases map to TRBD1. The germline V gene has CDR1 MNHEY and CDR2 SMNVEV (reference sequence). V lost 6 bases to trimming and J lost 3 bases; unmatched junction nucleotides: 9. CDR3 length: 16 residues. The CDR3 loop is CASRGQAWEDTGELFF. CDR3 nucleotides: TGTGCCAGCAGGGGACAGGCCTGGGAGGACACCGGGGAGCTGTTTTTT.

The rearrangement uses TRBV15 and TRBJ1-5; D perhaps matches TRBD1 (5 bases). V was trimmed by 5 bases and J by 2 bases, leaving 10 bases between them. CDR1 and CDR2 from the germline V gene are LNHNV and YYDKDF (reference sequence). This CDR3 contains 14 residues. Here the CDR3 reads CATSYRRGNQPQHF. CDR3 nucleotide sequence: TGTGCCACCAGCTACCGCAGGGGCAATCAGCCCCAGCATTTT.

There are a few counts of this clonotype. The chain uses TRBV5-1 and TRBJ2-1, with 11 bases identical to TRBD2. The CDR3 consists of 20 residues. Unmatched junction bases numbered 21, after V lost 4 bases and J lost 6 bases. CDR1 and CDR2 from the germline V gene are SGHRS and YFSETQ. The CDR3 loop is CASSLPISGGVLRMSNEQFF. DNA of the CDR3: TGCGCCAGCAGCCTGCCCATTAGCGGGGGGGTCCTCCGCATGTCCAATGAGCAGTTCTTC.

This clonotype was observed at least ten times. The V call is TRBV5-6, the J call TRBJ2-3; TRBD1 agrees at 7 bases. CDR3 length equals 15 residues. The ends lost 4 bases at V and 4 bases at J; junction bases unmatched: 9. Germline V gene sequence: CDR1 SGHDT, CDR2 YYEEEE. The CDR3 DNA follows: TGTGCCAGCAGCGTGGTGACAGGGTGGTCAGATACGCAGTATTTT. Its translation: CASSVVTGWSDTQYF.

Only a few counts were recorded for this clonotype. A read error may produce the germline difference seen at one junction end. The chain couples TRBV12-3 or TRBV12-4 to TRBJ2-3; D gene ambiguous. The CDR3 has 14 amino acids. This CDR3 is CAGSFVISTDTQYF. The CDR3 region has the DNA TGTGCCGGCAGTTTCGTCATTAGCACAGATACGCAGTATTTT.

About this clonotype: A read error may explain this, as a much larger clone is one base away. V and J are TRBV7-9 and TRBJ1-6; 7 bases agree with TRBD1. The CDR3 runs 15 residues. V dropped 5 bases and J dropped 9; count of bases not matched to a gene: 10. The germline CDR1 and CDR2 sequences are SEHNR and FQNEAQ (reference sequence). The CDR3 region is CASSPIQGKSSPLHF. The CDR3 region has the DNA TGTGCCAGCAGCCCGATACAGGGGAAGAGTTCACCCCTCCACTTT.

This CDR3 is CASSSPRDRVAYEQYF. CDR3 nucleotides: TGTGCCAGCAGCTCCCCCCGGGACAGGGTAGCCTACGAGCAGTACTTC. V is TRBV5-5 and J is TRBJ2-7, with TRBD1 matching 9 bases. The length of the CDR3 is 16 residues. V was pared by 3 bases and J by 2 bases, with 9 bases of the junction left unmatched. Germline V gene lookup returns CDR1 SGHKS and CDR2 YYEKEE (reference sequence).

This clonotype was seen many times. The genes are TRBV2 and TRBJ2-5; TRBD2 matches 7 bases. This CDR3 region has 14 residues. Germline V gene data show CDR1 as SNHLY and CDR2 as FYNNEI. The V segment lost 4 bases and the J segment 1 base; nucleotides outside the gene matches: 3. The CDR3 sequence is CASSAGLLQETQYF. The CDR3 bases are TGTGCCAGCAGTGCGGGACTACTCCAAGAGACCCAGTACTTC.

The chain links TRBV30 to TRBJ2-1; 8 bases line up with TRBD2. Germline V gene sequence: CDR1 GTSNPN, CDR2 SVGIG (reference sequence). This CDR3 contains 13 residues. DNA of the CDR3: TGTGCTTGGGCGGGGGGCCTTGGGAATGAGCAGTTCTTC. It encodes CAWAGGLGNEQFF. Combining the CDR3 with reference TRBV30 and TRBJ2-1 gives the whole variable domain SQTIHQWPATLVQPVGSPLSLECTVEGTSNPNLYWYRQAAGRGLQLLFYSVGIGQISSEVPQNLSASRPQDRQFILSSKKLLLSDSGFYLCAWAGGLGNEQFFGPGTRLTVL.

This clonotype was found many times. For the CDR3, the DNA is TGTGCCAGCAGCATACGCGGGGGGGCCGGCGCAGATACGCAGTATTTT. As protein: CASSIRGGAGADTQYF. The chain recombines TRBV7-2 with TRBJ2-3; TRBD2 aligns across 9 bases. The ends lost 5 bases at V and 4 bases at J; junction bases unmatched: 10. CDR1 and CDR2 (germline): SGHTA, FQGNSA. This CDR3 is 16 amino acids long.